This is a list of T cell receptor beta chains from one sample in a study of CD8 T cells in Susac syndrome. From the immunoSEQ multiplex PCR reads, TCRdb called clonotypes with MiXCR, one entry per CDR3 protein. The table records 150,000 to 200,000 distinct CDR3 sequences, around 95% of them present only once. The sequenced sample was CD4+ T cells from PBMCs. All receptors come from a human donor with multiple sclerosis. The CDR3 runs from the conserved cysteine through the conserved F or W. Each record gives: clone size, V gene, D gene, J gene, CDR3 DNA, CDR3 protein. The D gene is left open where the match is weak. A clone size is listed for some rows: how often the clone was seen (once, few, many), or a class if it is expanded.

size: .; V: TRBV30; D: .; J: TRBJ1-2; DNA: TGTGCCGGACGACGGGGCCGCCGTTTGCGCTACACCTTC; CDR3: CAGRRGRRLRYTF
size: .; V: TRBV19; D: .; J: TRBJ2-2; DNA: TGTGCCAGTACCCTGGGGCACTTGAACACCGGGGAGCTGTTTTTT; CDR3: CASTLGHLNTGELFF
size: .; V: TRBV3-1; D: TRBD1; J: TRBJ1-6; DNA: TGTGCCAGCACCCGAAGCAACAGGGTAGCAGGGGGCAGCTCCTATAATTCACCCCTCCACTTT; CDR3: CASTRSNRVAGGSSYNSPLHF
size: .; V: TRBV29-1; D: .; J: TRBJ2-5; DNA: TGCAGCGGTCGGGTTTCAGAGACCCAGTACTTC; CDR3: CSGRVSETQYF
size: .; V: TRBV18; D: .; J: TRBJ1-1; DNA: TGTGCCAGCTCACGGTTGGACCTCTCAAACACTGAAGCTTTCTTT; CDR3: CASSRLDLSNTEAFF
size: .; V: TRBV30; D: .; J: TRBJ1-2; DNA: TGTGCCTGGAGTGTTTTGGCCCTCTATGGCTACACCTTC; CDR3: CAWSVLALYGYTF
size: .; V: TRBV10-3; D: .; J: TRBJ2-5; DNA: TGTGCCATCAGTGAGAAGTTGCCAGAGCAAGAGACCCAGTACTTC; CDR3: CAISEKLPEQETQYF
size: .; V: TRBV12-3/TRBV12-4; D: .; J: TRBJ1-5; DNA: TGTGCCAGCAGCCGCCACAGGATCAATCAGCCCCAGCATTTT; CDR3: CASSRHRINQPQHF
size: .; V: TRBV3-1; D: .; J: TRBJ1-1; DNA: TGTGCCAGCAGCATCGCGGGGTCTGAGGCTTTCTTT; CDR3: CASSIAGSEAFF
size: .; V: TRBV5-1; D: TRBD2; J: TRBJ2-3; DNA: TGCGCCAGCAGCTTGACTAGCGGGGATGATACGCAGTATTTT; CDR3: CASSLTSGDDTQYF
size: .; V: TRBV28; D: .; J: TRBJ2-3; DNA: TGTGCCAGCAGTTTATCTGGGACTGAAGATACGCAGTATTTT; CDR3: CASSLSGTEDTQYF
size: .; V: TRBV20-1; D: TRBD1; J: TRBJ1-5; DNA: TGCAGTGCTAGAGAGGGACAGGTCGGTCAGCCCCAGCATTTT; CDR3: CSAREGQVGQPQHF
size: .; V: TRBV25-1; D: TRBD1; J: TRBJ2-7; DNA: TGTGCCAGCACCGTGACAGGGGAAGGGCAGTACTTC; CDR3: CASTVTGEGQYF
size: once; V: TRBV29-1; D: .; J: TRBJ1-1; DNA: TGCAGCGTTGTGGGTGACAGCTCCCCGTCGCGGACTGAAGCTTTCTTT; CDR3: CSVVGDSSPSRTEAFF
size: .; V: TRBV29-1; D: TRBD1; J: TRBJ2-7; DNA: TGCAGCATTCGACAGGGGGCATACGAGCAGTACTTC; CDR3: CSIRQGAYEQYF
size: .; V: TRBV29-1; D: TRBD1; J: TRBJ1-5; DNA: TGCAGCGTTGAACAGACAGGGGGGACCCAGCATTTT; CDR3: CSVEQTGGTQHF
size: .; V: TRBV20-1; D: .; J: TRBJ2-3; DNA: TGCAGTGCTTCACCAGTAGGAGGAGATACGCAGTATTTT; CDR3: CSASPVGGDTQYF
size: .; V: TRBV3-1; D: .; J: TRBJ1-1; DNA: TGTGCCAGCAGCCTCGGGACATTGAACACTGAAGCTTTCTTT; CDR3: CASSLGTLNTEAFF
size: .; V: TRBV20-1; D: .; J: TRBJ2-3; DNA: TGCAGTGCTAGTAGGGGGGGCACAGATACGCAGTATTTT; CDR3: CSASRGGTDTQYF
size: .; V: TRBV12-3/TRBV12-4; D: .; J: TRBJ1-1; DNA: TGTGCCAGCAGTTCCCGGACAGATAACACTGAAGCTTTCTTT; CDR3: CASSSRTDNTEAFF
size: .; V: TRBV7-8; D: .; J: TRBJ2-7; DNA: TGTGCCAGCAGCTTAGTGGCCAGCCTACCCTACGAGCAGTACTTC; CDR3: CASSLVASLPYEQYF
size: .; V: TRBV20-1; D: .; J: TRBJ1-5; DNA: TGCAGTGCTAGGGGCCCCTTGAGACATCAGCCCCAGCATTTT; CDR3: CSARGPLRHQPQHF
size: .; V: TRBV25-1; D: .; J: TRBJ2-3; DNA: TGTGCCAGCAGTGACCCTTCTAGTGATACGCAGTATTTT; CDR3: CASSDPSSDTQYF
size: .; V: TRBV11-1; D: TRBD2; J: TRBJ2-4; DNA: TGTGCCAGCAGCTTCGACTCCGGGGGGAAGGGCCTCCCCCTCAGGAACATTCAGTACTTC; CDR3: CASSFDSGGKGLPLRNIQYF
size: .; V: TRBV9; D: TRBD1; J: TRBJ2-3; DNA: TGTGCCAGCAGCGTAGAGGGACAGGGGAGCACAGATACGCAGTATTTT; CDR3: CASSVEGQGSTDTQYF
size: .; V: TRBV12-3/TRBV12-4; D: .; J: TRBJ2-6; DNA: TGTGCCACCAAATCAATGCCCGCAGGGTCTGGGGCCAACGTCCTGACTTTC; CDR3: CATKSMPAGSGANVLTF